This T cell receptor (beta chain) was sequenced in a study of blood T cell repertoires in COVID-19. Study at large: PBMCs, B-cell-depleted T cells, or T cells were the source of the cDNA or gDNA that made up the material.

Data came from immunoSEQ multiplex PCR; TCRdb stores just in-frame clones and leaves some out. Here the sample spans some 270,000 clones, more than 75% being singletons. The V end lost 5 bases, the J end lost 8 bases, and 12 bases lay between the germline ends. This CDR3 region has 11 residues. Germline-derived CDR1 and CDR2 are DFQATT and SNEGSKA (reference sequence). The TCR sequence derives from a man aged 35 to 55 with active or convalescent COVID-19. J is TRBJ1-1 and V is TRBV20-1; TRBD1 is a possible D gene (6 bases). The sequenced material came from peripheral blood. The CDR3, as DNA: TGCAGTGCTCTTAAGACAGGCGAAGCTTTCTTT. Translation gives CSALKTGEAFF.